Each of the 21 T cell receptor beta chains below was sequenced from the same sample in a study of blood T cell repertoires in COVID-19. Repertoires were generated with immunoSEQ multiplex PCR, while TCRdb's copy carries only in-frame clones and drops some. Here the sample spans some 190,000 clones, around 82% being singletons. Sequencing was done on a sample of peripheral blood. The receptors were sampled from an elderly man with COVID-19, enrolled during active disease.

The CDR3: CASSFNPSNSPLHF. The CDR3 DNA reads as TGTGCCAGCAGCTTTAATCCTTCCAATTCACCCCTCCACTTT. This rearrangement joins TRBV5-6 to TRBJ1-6; no clear D gene. The CDR3 totals 14 residues. CDR1 is SGHDT, CDR2 YYEEEE, per germline. V was pared by 2 bases and J by 7 bases, with 10 bases between.

The gene calls are TRBV5-4 and TRBJ1-2; tentatively, D is TRBD1 (6 bases). The CDR3 has 16 residues. Trimming took 4 bases from V and 0 from J, leaving 16 bases between them. Germline loops: CDR1 SGHNT, CDR2 YYREEE (reference sequence). CDR3 protein: CASSPPQGYPNYGYTF. The CDR3 region has the DNA TGTGCCAGCAGCCCACCACAGGGTTATCCTAACTATGGCTACACCTTC. Full variable domain (missing parts from reference TRBV5-4 and TRBJ1-2): ETGVTQSPTHLIKTRGQQVTLRCSSQSGHNTVSWYQQALGQGPQFIFQYYREEENGRGNFPPRFSGLQFPNYSSELNVNALELDDSALYLCASSPPQGYPNYGYTFGSGTRLTVV.

This clone appeared a few times. This chain joins TRBV19 and TRBJ1-5, with 7 nucleotides matching TRBD1. The CDR3 totals 18 residues. Germline CDR1 LNHDA, CDR2 SQIVND (reference sequence). After removal of 3 bases from V and 0 bases from J, the junction contained 11 bases not matched to a gene. CDR3 residues: CASSIQQGKGYSNQPQHF. CDR3 DNA: TGTGCCAGTAGTATCCAACAGGGGAAGGGATATAGCAATCAGCCCCAGCATTTT.

The chain carries TRBV5-1 and TRBJ2-3; 12 nucleotides line up with TRBD2. CDR1 SGHRS and CDR2 YFSETQ come from the germline V gene. The CDR3 totals 19 residues. Trimming took 3 bases from V and 1 from J; bases not matched to a gene: 12. CDR3 residues: CASSSGILAGGLGTDTQYF. The CDR3 bases are TGCGCCAGCAGCTCAGGGATCCTAGCGGGGGGGCTGGGCACAGATACGCAGTATTTT. Full variable domain (outside the CDR3, taken from reference TRBV5-1 and TRBJ2-3): KAGVTQTPRYLIKTRGQQVTLSCSPISGHRSVSWYQQTPGQGLQFLFEYFSETQRNKGNFPGRFSGRQFSNSRSEMNVSTLELGDSALYLCASSSGILAGGLGTDTQYFGPGTRLTVL.

The rearrangement joins TRBV29-1 to TRBJ1-1, with unresolved D. Germline V CDR1 and CDR2: SQVTM, ANQGSEA. This CDR3 comprises 11 residues. Trimming took off 3 bases at V and 5 bases at J, with 7 bases between the two ends. This CDR3 reads CSVDYGTEAFF. CDR3 coding DNA: TGCAGCGTTGACTACGGTACTGAAGCTTTCTTT.

V is TRBV28 and J is TRBJ1-5, with 8 bases that match TRBD1. The CDR3 consists of 15 residues. Germline values: CDR1 MDHEN, CDR2 SYDVKM. V lost 3 bases and J lost 9; bases outside the gene matches: 10. CDR3 loop: CASSFSRGHGGPQHF. In DNA form, the CDR3 reads TGTGCCAGCAGTTTTTCCAGGGGGCATGGTGGGCCCCAGCATTTT.

This clone was seen a single time. The rearrangement joins TRBV29-1 to TRBJ2-5, with TRBD1 identical over 8 bases. Looked up from germline, CDR1 is SQVTM and CDR2 is ANQGSEA. V dropped 7 bases and J dropped 3; count of bases not matched to a gene: 7. The CDR3 length is 13 residues. CDR3 sequence: CSAHRGNKETQYF. CDR3 in DNA: TGCAGCGCCCACAGGGGGAATAAAGAGACCCAGTACTTC.

The rearrangement uses TRBV7-2 and TRBJ1-5; TRBD1 aligns across 7 bases. Germline lookup yields CDR1 SGHTA and CDR2 FQGNSA. V trimming: 5 bases; J trimming: 7 bases; junction bases outside the gene matches: 5. The CDR3 length is 13 residues. The CDR3 nucleotides are TGTGCCAGCAGCCGACAGGGCACCCAGCCCCAGCATTTT. Amino acids: CASSRQGTQPQHF.

The gene calls are TRBV6-1 and TRBJ1-5; the D is unclear. The germline V and J ends were trimmed by 0 bases and 8 bases, with 20 bases remaining between them. Per the germline V gene, CDR1 is MNHNS and CDR2 is SASEGT. The CDR3 has 17 amino acids. The CDR3 DNA is TGTGCCAGCAGTGAAGCCCTTTTGGTCCTCCGAGGAGAGCCCCAGCATTTT. Residues: CASSEALLVLRGEPQHF.

The genes are TRBV3-1 (or the pseudogene TRBV3-2) and TRBJ1-1, with D unresolved. Trimming shortened V by 3 bases and J by 4 bases, and 12 bases separated the two germline ends. Per the germline V gene, CDR1 is LGHDT and CDR2 is YNNKEL (reference sequence). This CDR3 has 14 amino acids. In DNA, the CDR3 is TGTGCCAGCAGCCAGGCGGGGAAGCTCACTGAAGCTTTCTTT. It encodes CASSQAGKLTEAFF.

The genes are TRBV5-4 and TRBJ1-1; no reliable D call. V was pared by 4 bases and J by 1 base, with 11 bases between. This CDR3 spans 14 amino acids. Germline CDR1 and CDR2: SGHNT and YYREEE (reference sequence). The CDR3 region is CASSLPGANTEAFF. The CDR3 DNA follows: TGTGCCAGCAGCCTACCGGGAGCGAACACTGAAGCTTTCTTT.

This clone was observed a few times. This chain joins TRBV19 and TRBJ1-4; no firm D call. Germline loops: CDR1 LNHDA, CDR2 SQIVND (reference sequence). This CDR3 region has 12 residues. Trimming left V 6 bases short and J 5 bases short, with 7 bases between. Here the CDR3 DNA reads TGTGCCAGTAGACAACTAAATGAAAAACTGTTTTTT. Amino acid sequence: CASRQLNEKLFF.

The chain joins TRBV4-2 to TRBJ1-5; D perhaps matches TRBD1 (6 bases). Germline assignment: CDR1 LGHNA and CDR2 YNFKEQ. The CDR3 sequence is 18 residues long. V lost 0 bases, J lost 5 bases, and 20 bases lay in between. The CDR3 DNA is TGTGCCAGCAGCCAAGACTCATGGGGGCAACTCGGGGATCAGCCCCAGCATTTT. Its translation is CASSQDSWGQLGDQPQHF.

The rearrangement joins TRBV3-1 (or the pseudogene TRBV3-2) to TRBJ2-7; 7 nucleotides agree with TRBD1. The germline V gene encodes CDR1 LGHDT and CDR2 YNNKEL (reference sequence). The length of the CDR3 is 16 residues. Unmatched junction bases numbered 8, after V lost 0 bases and J lost 3 bases. The CDR3 is CASSQETGPSYYEQYF. CDR3 sequence (DNA): TGTGCCAGCAGCCAAGAGACAGGGCCTAGCTACTACGAGCAGTACTTC.

This chain links TRBV27 with TRBJ1-4, with TRBD1 as a possible D gene (5 bases). Germline lookup yields CDR1 MNHEY and CDR2 SMNVEV (reference sequence). CDR3 length: 18 residues. Between the trimmed V and J ends, which lost 5 bases and 8 bases, there was a span of 27 bases. CDR3 DNA: TGTGCCAGCAGTCTTTTTTCATCTACACCCTTCGGGGGGGAAAAACTGTTTTTT. Protein sequence: CASSLFSSTPFGGEKLFF.

The chain employs TRBV18 and TRBJ2-7; possible D gene TRBD1, 7 bases. Trimming removed 0 bases at V and 6 bases at J, with 12 bases between. CDR1 and CDR2 (germline): KGHSH, LQKENI. This CDR3 region has 14 residues. CDR3 protein: CASSPPGTAGEQYF. The CDR3 nucleotides read TGTGCCAGCTCACCACCCGGGACAGCGGGCGAGCAGTACTTC.

The V and J genes are TRBV6-5 and TRBJ1-1; the match to TRBD1 covers 7 bases. V gave up 5 bases and J gave up 7 bases; unmatched junction bases: 7. Per the germline V gene, CDR1 is MNHEY and CDR2 is SVGAGI. The CDR3 sequence is 13 residues long. The CDR3 region has the DNA TGTGCCAGCAGTACCCACAGGGGCCTTGAAGCTTTCTTT. It translates to CASSTHRGLEAFF.

This clone has just one count. This chain joins TRBV5-1 and TRBJ1-5; no clear D. Trimming took 2 bases from V and 0 from J, leaving 9 bases between them. The CDR3 extends over 15 amino acids. Germline assignment: CDR1 SGHRS and CDR2 YFSETQ. The CDR3 bases are TGCGCCAGCAGCTTTGACGGAGATAGCAATCAGCCCCAGCATTTT. Its translation: CASSFDGDSNQPQHF.

The V gene is TRBV7-9, the J gene TRBJ2-2, with 11 bases fitting TRBD2. Germline V gives CDR1 SEHNR, CDR2 FQNEAQ (reference sequence). The CDR3 is 15 amino acids. V trimming: 7 bases; J trimming: 4 bases; junction bases outside the gene matches: 5. This CDR3 is CASTVGLAGTGELFF. CDR3 sequence (DNA): TGTGCCAGCACCGTTGGACTAGCGGGCACCGGGGAGCTGTTTTTT.

The chain couples TRBV2 to TRBJ2-2, with 7 bases aligning to TRBD1. CDR1 SNHLY and CDR2 FYNNEI come from the germline V gene. The CDR3 is 14 amino acids. V shed 7 bases and J 2 bases; nucleotides not matched to a gene: 4. CDR3 nucleotides: TGTGCCAGCAAGGGGGCCCTCAACACCGGGGAGCTGTTTTTT. Residues: CASKGALNTGELFF.

The chain is built from TRBV29-1 and TRBJ2-5; weak D call: TRBD1 (6 bases). This CDR3 is 12 amino acids long. V was cut by 6 bases and J by 2 bases, with 10 bases left in between. CDR1 is SQVTM and CDR2 is ANQGSEA in the germline V gene. The DNA of the CDR3 is TGCAGCGTACGGACAGCTCAAGAGACCCAGTACTTC. Its translation: CSVRTAQETQYF.